This T cell receptor beta chain was retrieved from a study of identical twins. V lost 1 base, J lost 3 bases, and 5 bases stayed unmatched. CDR1 and CDR2 from the germline V gene are KGHSH and LQKENI. The CDR3 sequence is 15 residues long. From the 5' RACE reads, TCRdb called clonotypes with MiXCR, one entry per CDR3 protein. The table lists a few hundred thousand distinct CDR3 sequences, roughly 13% of them singletons, with 4% to 5% in the top ten. Study-wide results and caveats: There is a chance that invariant MAIT and iNKT cells partially muddied zero-insertion analyses.

Of note for this clonotype: Its antigen remains unknown.

The same data also contributed to another study, on yellow fever vaccine responses in identical twins.

This clonotype was sampled from a woman under 30 in good health. Specimen: memory (CD45RO+) T cells sorted from blood. This chain links TRBV18 with TRBJ1-1; 7 nucleotides agree with TRBD1. DNA of the CDR3: TGTGCCAGCTCACCACTTGAGGGGGCGGACACTGAAGCTTTCTTT. Translation: CASSPLEGADTEAFF.